This passage covers 9 T cell receptor beta chains from one sample sequenced in a study of CD8+CD57+ T cells in acquired aplastic anemia. Profiling of TCR beta VDJ combinations and CDR3 sequences used genomic DNA as template. TCRdb called the reads again in MiXCR, with one record for every CDR3 protein. The sample has about 210,000 distinct CDR3 sequences; 60% to 65% are singletons. Sequences were obtained from sorted CD4+, CD8+, or CD8+CD57+ T cells (not recorded which) from PBMCs. These receptors were obtained from a human donor in good health.

The chain is built from TRBV15 and TRBJ1-2; no reliable D call. Trimming stripped 1 base from V and 3 bases from J, with 12 bases between. The CDR3 runs 15 residues. Germline values: CDR1 LNHNV, CDR2 YYDKDF (reference sequence). The CDR3 sequence is CATSRVAADDYGYTF. CDR3 bases: TGTGCCACCAGCAGAGTTGCAGCGGATGACTATGGCTACACCTTC. Full variable domain (remainder filled in from reference TRBV15 and TRBJ1-2): DAMVIQNPRYQVTQFGKPVTLSCSQTLNHNVMYWYQQKSSQAPKLLFHYYDKDFNNEADTPDNFQSRRPNTSFCFLDIRSPGLGDTAMYLCATSRVAADDYGYTFGSGTRLTVV.

Here the CDR3 reads CASTAPGLAGRYEQYF. DNA of the CDR3: TGTGCCAGCACCGCACCGGGACTAGCGGGACGGTACGAGCAGTACTTC. V usage is TRBV7-9 and J usage is TRBJ2-7; TRBD2 matches 13 bases. CDR3 length: 16 residues. Trimming at V came to 7 bases and at J to 4 bases, leaving 10 bases not matched to a gene. Germline-derived CDR1 and CDR2 are SEHNR and FQNEAQ (reference sequence).

The genes are TRBV29-1 and TRBJ2-2; D ambiguous. V gave up 3 bases and J gave up 1 base, with 6 bases separating them. CDR3 length equals 13 residues. The germline gives CDR1 SQVTM, CDR2 ANQGSEA. The CDR3 DNA is TGCAGCGTTGACGAGCAGAACACCGGGGAGCTGTTTTTT. Protein product: CSVDEQNTGELFF.

V usage is TRBV10-3 and J usage is TRBJ1-1, with 7 nucleotides matching TRBD1. Germline V gene data show CDR1 as ENHRY and CDR2 as SYGVKD. The CDR3 has 14 amino acids. V trimming: 8 bases; J trimming: 1 base; junction bases outside the gene matches: 7. The CDR3, as DNA: TGTGCCATCGAGCCTACAGGGGCGAACACTGAAGCTTTCTTT. Encoded protein: CAIEPTGANTEAFF.

This clonotype turned up a few times. The gene calls are TRBV7-9 and TRBJ2-7; 10 nucleotides line up with TRBD2. The CDR3 has 15 amino acids. J was trimmed by 4 bases and V by 1 base; bases with no gene match: 4. The germline CDR1 and CDR2 sequences are SEHNR and FQNEAQ (reference sequence). CDR3 protein: CASSLGASGGYEQYF. CDR3 DNA sequence: TGTGCCAGCAGCTTAGGGGCTAGCGGGGGTTACGAGCAGTACTTC.

The rearrangement links TRBV19 to TRBJ2-7; no reliable D call. CDR1 LNHDA and CDR2 SQIVND come from the germline V gene (reference sequence). The CDR3 sequence is 13 residues long. Trimming took off 3 bases at V and 7 bases at J, with 13 bases between the two ends. Here the CDR3 DNA reads TGTGCCAGTAGTATCGGCTCTCATACGGAGCAGTACTTC. Translated, it gives CASSIGSHTEQYF.

The chain uses TRBV6-1 and TRBJ2-7, with TRBD2 matching 13 bases. CDR1 MNHNS and CDR2 SASEGT come from the germline V gene. J lost 3 bases, V lost 5 bases, and 7 bases had no gene match. The CDR3 runs to 16 residues. In DNA, the CDR3 is TGTGCCAGCAGTAAAACCGGGACTAGCGGGGACTACGAGCAGTACTTC. Translated: CASSKTGTSGDYEQYF.

This clonotype is a singleton in its sample. The rearrangement uses TRBV7-9 and TRBJ1-6; D is uncertain. The length of the CDR3 is 17 residues. The germline V gene encodes CDR1 SEHNR and CDR2 FQNEAQ (reference sequence). V was pared by 5 bases and J by 0 bases, with 14 bases between. The CDR3 DNA reads as TGTGCCAGCAGCGCCGGACGGGCAACCTCCTATAATTCACCCCTCCACTTT. Its translation: CASSAGRATSYNSPLHF.

This sequence joins TRBV20-1 and TRBJ1-2; 7 bases are shared with TRBD1. CDR1 is DFQATT, CDR2 SNEGSKA, per germline (reference sequence). The CDR3 runs 13 residues. CDR3 protein: CSSGAGTVYGYTF. CDR3 DNA: TGCAGCTCGGGAGCGGGGACAGTCTATGGCTACACCTTC.